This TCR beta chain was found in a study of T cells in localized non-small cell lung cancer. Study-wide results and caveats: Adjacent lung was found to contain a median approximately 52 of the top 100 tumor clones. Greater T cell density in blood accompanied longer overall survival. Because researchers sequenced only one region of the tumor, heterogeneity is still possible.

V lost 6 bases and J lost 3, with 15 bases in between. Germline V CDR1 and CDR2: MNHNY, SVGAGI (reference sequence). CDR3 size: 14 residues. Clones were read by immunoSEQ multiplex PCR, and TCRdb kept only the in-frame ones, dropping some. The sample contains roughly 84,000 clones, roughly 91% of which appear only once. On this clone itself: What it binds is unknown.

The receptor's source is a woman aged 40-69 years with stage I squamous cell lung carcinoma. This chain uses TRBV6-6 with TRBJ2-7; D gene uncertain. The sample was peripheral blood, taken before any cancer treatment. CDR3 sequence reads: CASSPSLTGYEQYF. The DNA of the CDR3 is TGTGCCAGCAGCCCCAGTTTGACGGGCTACGAGCAGTACTTC.